The sequence of this TCR beta chain was determined in a study of shared clonotypes between healthy human individuals. The V end lost 5 bases, the J end lost 1 base, and 3 bases lay between the germline ends. The CDR3 runs to 11 residues. Germline CDR1 SGHTA, CDR2 FQGNSA. This clone was observed a few times. This may be a read error, as it is one base from a much larger clone. This sample also contains other DNA sequences that code for the same CDR3. The method was immunoSEQ multiplex PCR; TCRdb's version includes in-frame clones alone and lacks a portion of them. The table includes about 2 million clones, 85% to 95% detected once.

This receptor was obtained from a man between 18 and 29 years old in good health. The genes are TRBV7-2 and TRBJ2-7, with unresolved D. The material sequenced was naive CD4+ T cells sorted from blood. As to subset: CD45RA+ positively selected. The CDR3 nucleotides are TGTGCCAGCAGCGTATCCTACGAGCAGTACTTC. Translated, it gives CASSVSYEQYF.